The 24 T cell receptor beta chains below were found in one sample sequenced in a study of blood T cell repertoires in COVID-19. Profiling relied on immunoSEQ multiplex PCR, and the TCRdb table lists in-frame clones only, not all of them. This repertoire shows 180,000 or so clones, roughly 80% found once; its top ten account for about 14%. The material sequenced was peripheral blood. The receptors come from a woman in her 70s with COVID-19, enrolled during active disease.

CDR3 amino acids: CASSTYESSTEAFF. The CDR3 DNA follows: TGTGCCAGCAGCACGTACGAGTCGAGCACTGAAGCTTTCTTT. The chain recombines TRBV5-6 with TRBJ1-1; the D is unclear. This CDR3 region has 14 residues. Germline-derived CDR1 and CDR2 are SGHDT and YYEEEE. V shed 4 bases and J shed 4 bases, with 14 bases lying between them. Filled out from reference TRBV5-6 and TRBJ1-1, the complete variable domain reads DAGVTQSPTHLIKTRGQQVTLRCSPKSGHDTVSWYQQALGQGPQFIFQYYEEEERQRGNFPDRFSGHQFPNYSSELNVNALLLGDSALYLCASSTYESSTEAFFGQGTRLTVV.

The DNA of the CDR3 is TGTGCCAGCAGCGGGACAGGGTTCTACGAGCAGTACTTC. This encodes CASSGTGFYEQYF. The V call is TRBV6-4, the J call TRBJ2-7, with 9 nucleotides matching TRBD1. Unmatched junction bases numbered 3, after V lost 6 bases and J lost 3 bases. The CDR3 has 13 amino acids. Germline V gives CDR1 MRHNA, CDR2 SNTAGT.

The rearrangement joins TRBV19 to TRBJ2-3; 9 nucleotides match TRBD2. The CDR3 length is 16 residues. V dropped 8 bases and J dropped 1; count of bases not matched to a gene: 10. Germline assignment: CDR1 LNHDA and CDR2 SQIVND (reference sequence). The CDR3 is CASRSLLAGRTDTQYF. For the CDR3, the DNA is TGTGCCAGTCGAAGCCTTCTAGCGGGACGCACAGATACGCAGTATTTT.

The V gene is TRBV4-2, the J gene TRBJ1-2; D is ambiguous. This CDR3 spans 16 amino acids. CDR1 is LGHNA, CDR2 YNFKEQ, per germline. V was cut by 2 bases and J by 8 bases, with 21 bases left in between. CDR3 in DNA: TGTGCCAGCAGCCAACAATTGGGCTCAACAACGACGGGCTACACCTTC. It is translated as CASSQQLGSTTTGYTF.

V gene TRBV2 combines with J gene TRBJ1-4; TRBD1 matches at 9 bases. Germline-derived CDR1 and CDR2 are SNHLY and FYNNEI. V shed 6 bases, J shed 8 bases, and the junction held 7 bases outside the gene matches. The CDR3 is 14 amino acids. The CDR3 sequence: CASRVTGGREKLFF. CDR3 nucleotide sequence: TGTGCCAGCAGAGTGACAGGGGGTCGAGAAAAACTGTTTTTT.

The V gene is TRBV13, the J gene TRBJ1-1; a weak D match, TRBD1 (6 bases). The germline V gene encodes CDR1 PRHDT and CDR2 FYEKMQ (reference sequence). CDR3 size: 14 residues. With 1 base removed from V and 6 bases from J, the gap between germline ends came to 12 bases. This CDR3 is CASSLVQGVSEAFF. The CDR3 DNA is TGTGCCAGCAGCTTAGTACAGGGAGTGTCTGAAGCTTTCTTT. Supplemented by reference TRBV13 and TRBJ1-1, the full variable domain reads AAGVIQSPRHLIKEKRETATLKCYPIPRHDTVYWYQQGPGQDPQFLISFYEKMQSDKGSIPDRFSAQQFSDYHSELNMSSLELGDSALYFCASSLVQGVSEAFFGQGTRLTVV.

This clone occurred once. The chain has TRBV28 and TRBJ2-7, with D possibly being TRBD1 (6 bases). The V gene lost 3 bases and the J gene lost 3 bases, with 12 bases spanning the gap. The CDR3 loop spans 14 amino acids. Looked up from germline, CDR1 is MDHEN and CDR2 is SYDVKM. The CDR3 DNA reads TGTGCCAGCAGTTTTAAGGGGGAAAGCTACGAGCAGTACTTC. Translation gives CASSFKGESYEQYF.

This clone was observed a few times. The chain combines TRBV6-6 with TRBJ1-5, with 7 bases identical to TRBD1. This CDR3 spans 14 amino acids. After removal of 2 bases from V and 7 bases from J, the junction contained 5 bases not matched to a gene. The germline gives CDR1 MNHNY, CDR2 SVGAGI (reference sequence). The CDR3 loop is CASSYGTGEQPQHF. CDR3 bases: TGTGCCAGCAGTTACGGAACAGGGGAACAGCCCCAGCATTTT.

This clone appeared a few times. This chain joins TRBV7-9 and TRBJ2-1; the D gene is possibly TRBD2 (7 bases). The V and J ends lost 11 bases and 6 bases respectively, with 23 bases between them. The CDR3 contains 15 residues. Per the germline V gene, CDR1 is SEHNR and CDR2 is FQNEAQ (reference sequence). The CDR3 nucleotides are TGTGCCGGAACCAGGGGAGGGGGGACCATCAATGAGCAGTTCTTC. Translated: CAGTRGGGTINEQFF.

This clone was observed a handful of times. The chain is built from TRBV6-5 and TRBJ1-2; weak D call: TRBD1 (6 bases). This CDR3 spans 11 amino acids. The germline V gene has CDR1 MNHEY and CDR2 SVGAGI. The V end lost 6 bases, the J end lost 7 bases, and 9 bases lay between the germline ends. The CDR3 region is CASRNRVGYTF. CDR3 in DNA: TGTGCCAGCAGGAACAGGGTTGGCTACACCTTC.

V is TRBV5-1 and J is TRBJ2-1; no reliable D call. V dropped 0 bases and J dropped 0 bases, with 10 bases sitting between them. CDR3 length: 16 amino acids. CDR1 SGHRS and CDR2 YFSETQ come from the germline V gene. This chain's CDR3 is CASSLEQIPSYNEQFF. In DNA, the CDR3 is TGCGCCAGCAGCTTGGAACAGATCCCCTCCTACAATGAGCAGTTCTTC.

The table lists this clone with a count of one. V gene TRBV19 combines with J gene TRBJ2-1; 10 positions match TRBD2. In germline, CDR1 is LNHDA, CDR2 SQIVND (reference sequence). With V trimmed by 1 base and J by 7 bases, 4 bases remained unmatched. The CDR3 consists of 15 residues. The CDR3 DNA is TGTGCCAGTAGTATAGTTAGTAGCGGGAGGAATGAGCAGTTCTTC. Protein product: CASSIVSSGRNEQFF.

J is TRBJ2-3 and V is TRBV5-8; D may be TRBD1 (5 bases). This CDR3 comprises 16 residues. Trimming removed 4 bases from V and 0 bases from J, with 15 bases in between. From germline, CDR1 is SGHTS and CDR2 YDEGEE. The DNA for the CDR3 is TGTGCCAGCAGCCAAGACGCAGGGTGGAGCACAGATACGCAGTATTTT. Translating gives CASSQDAGWSTDTQYF.

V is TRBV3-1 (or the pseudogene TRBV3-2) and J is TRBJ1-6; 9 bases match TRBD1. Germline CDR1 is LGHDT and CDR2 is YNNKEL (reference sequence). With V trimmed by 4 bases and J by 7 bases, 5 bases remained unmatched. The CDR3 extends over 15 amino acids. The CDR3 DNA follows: TGTGCCAGCAGCCGCGGGACAGGGACCAATTCACCCCTCCACTTT. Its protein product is CASSRGTGTNSPLHF.

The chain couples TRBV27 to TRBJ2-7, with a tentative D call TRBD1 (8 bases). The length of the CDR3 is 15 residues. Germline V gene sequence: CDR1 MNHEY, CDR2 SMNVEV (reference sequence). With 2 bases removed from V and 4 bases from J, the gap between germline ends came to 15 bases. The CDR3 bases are TGTGCCAGCAGTTTAACTGGACAGGGAGGGTACGAGCAGTACTTC. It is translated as CASSLTGQGGYEQYF.

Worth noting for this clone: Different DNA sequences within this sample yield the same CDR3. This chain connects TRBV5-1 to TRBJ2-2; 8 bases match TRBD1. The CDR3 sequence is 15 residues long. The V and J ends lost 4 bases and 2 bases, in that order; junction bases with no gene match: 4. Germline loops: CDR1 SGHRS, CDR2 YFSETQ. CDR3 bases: TGCGCCAGCAGCATCGGACAGGGCAACACCGGGGAGCTGTTTTTT. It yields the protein CASSIGQGNTGELFF.

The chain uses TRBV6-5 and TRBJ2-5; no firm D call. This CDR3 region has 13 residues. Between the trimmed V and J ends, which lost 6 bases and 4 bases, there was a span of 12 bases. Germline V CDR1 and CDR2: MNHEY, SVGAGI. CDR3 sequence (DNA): TGTGCCAGCAGACCCCCGGGTTCAGAGACCCAGTACTTC. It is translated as CASRPPGSETQYF.

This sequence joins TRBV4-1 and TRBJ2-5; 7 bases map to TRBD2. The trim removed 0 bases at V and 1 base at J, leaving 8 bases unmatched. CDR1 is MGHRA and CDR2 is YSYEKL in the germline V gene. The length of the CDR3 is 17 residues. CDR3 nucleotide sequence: TGCGCCAGCAGCCAAGATGGGACTACCACGTTCCAAGAGACCCAGTACTTC. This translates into CASSQDGTTTFQETQYF.

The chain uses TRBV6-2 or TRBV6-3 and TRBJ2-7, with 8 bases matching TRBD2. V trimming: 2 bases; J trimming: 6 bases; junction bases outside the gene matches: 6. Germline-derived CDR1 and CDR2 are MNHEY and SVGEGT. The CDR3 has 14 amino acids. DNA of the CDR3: TGTGCCAGCAGTTACAGAGCGGGAGCTGGCGAGCAGTACTTC. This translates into CASSYRAGAGEQYF.

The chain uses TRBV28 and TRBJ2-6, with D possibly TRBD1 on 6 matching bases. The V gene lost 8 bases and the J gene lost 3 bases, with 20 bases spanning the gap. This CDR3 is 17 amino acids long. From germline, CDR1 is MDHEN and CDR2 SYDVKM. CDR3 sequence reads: CASRAARWGLGANVLTF. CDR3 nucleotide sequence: TGTGCCAGCCGTGCCGCGCGGTGGGGGCTTGGGGCCAACGTCCTGACTTTC.

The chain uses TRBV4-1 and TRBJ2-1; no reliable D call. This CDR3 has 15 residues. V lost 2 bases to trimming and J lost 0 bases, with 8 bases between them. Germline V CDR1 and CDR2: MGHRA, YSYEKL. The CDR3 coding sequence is TGCGCCAGCAGCCAACCGGGTACCTCCTACAATGAGCAGTTCTTC. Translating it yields CASSQPGTSYNEQFF.

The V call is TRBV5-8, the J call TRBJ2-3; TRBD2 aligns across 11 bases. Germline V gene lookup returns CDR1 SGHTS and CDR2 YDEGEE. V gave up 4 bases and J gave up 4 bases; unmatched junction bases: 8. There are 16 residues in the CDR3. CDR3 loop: CASSRPGTSGADTQYF. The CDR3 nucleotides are TGTGCCAGCAGCCGGCCGGGGACTAGCGGCGCAGATACGCAGTATTTT.

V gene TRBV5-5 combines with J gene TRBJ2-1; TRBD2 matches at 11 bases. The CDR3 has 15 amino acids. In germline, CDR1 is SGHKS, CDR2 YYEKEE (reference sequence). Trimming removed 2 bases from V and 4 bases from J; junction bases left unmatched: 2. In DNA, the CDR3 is TGTGCCAGCAGCTTCGGGACTAGCGGTTACAATGAGCAGTTCTTC. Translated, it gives CASSFGTSGYNEQFF.

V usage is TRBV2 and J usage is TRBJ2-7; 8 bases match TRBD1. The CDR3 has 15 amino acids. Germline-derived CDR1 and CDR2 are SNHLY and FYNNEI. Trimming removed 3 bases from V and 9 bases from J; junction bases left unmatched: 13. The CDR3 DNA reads TGTGCCAGCAGTGATCCCCCGACAGGGGCTACGGGGCAGTACGTC. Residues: CASSDPPTGATGQYV.